Below, 7 T cell receptor beta chains from the same sample are listed, as sequenced in a study of cytomegalovirus exposure and HLA in healthy donors. This PCR relied on a set of 60 Vbeta primers and 13 Jbeta primers. Some clones are missing from TCRdb's copy, which holds only in-frame ones; the method was immunoSEQ multiplex PCR. The table shows approximately 150,000 clones, with 65% to 80% occurring only once. Material for sequencing was PBMCs. The receptors derive from a man younger than 35 in good health and CMV-seropositive.

The chain recombines TRBV18 with TRBJ2-7; perhaps TRBD1 as D (6 bases). This CDR3 is built from 15 residues. V was clipped by 0 bases and J by 0 bases, with 9 bases between them. Germline V gene lookup returns CDR1 KGHSH and CDR2 LQKENI. The CDR3 DNA follows: TGTGCCAGCTCACCACCGGGGGCTACCTCCTACGAGCAGTACGTC. Amino acids: CASSPPGATSYEQYV.

The chain couples TRBV9 to TRBJ1-1, with D unresolved. Trimming took off 0 bases at V and 5 bases at J, with 11 bases between the two ends. Germline CDR1 and CDR2: SGDLS and YYNGEE. This CDR3 is 14 amino acids long. CDR3 protein: CASSVGGSRTEAFF. The CDR3 DNA reads as TGTGCCAGCAGCGTAGGAGGTTCGCGGACTGAAGCTTTCTTT.

This clone was counted once. V gene TRBV6-1 combines with J gene TRBJ1-2; D remains ambiguous. V was cut by 2 bases and J by 4 bases, with 5 bases left in between. Germline V gene lookup returns CDR1 MNHNS and CDR2 SASEGT. The CDR3 is 12 residues long. In DNA, the CDR3 is TGTGCCAGCAGTGAATCGAGCTATGGCTACACCTTC. It is translated as CASSESSYGYTF.

The chain uses TRBV29-1 and TRBJ1-2; 7 bases are shared with TRBD1. Germline CDR1 and CDR2: SQVTM and ANQGSEA. The CDR3 spans 12 residues. The ends lost 5 bases at V and 10 bases at J; junction bases unmatched: 10. The CDR3 here is CSVPGPTGDYTF. For the CDR3, the DNA is TGCAGCGTTCCAGGCCCTACAGGGGACTACACCTTC.

This clone was counted a single time. The V call is TRBV7-2, the J call TRBJ2-5; 8 nucleotides align to TRBD1. The CDR3 spans 14 residues. With V trimmed by 5 bases and J by 5 bases, 7 bases remained unmatched. The germline CDR1 and CDR2 sequences are SGHTA and FQGNSA. The CDR3: CASSLWTGQETQYF. The CDR3 DNA reads TGTGCCAGCAGCCTTTGGACAGGGCAGGAGACCCAGTACTTC.

The chain has TRBV6-8 and TRBJ1-5, with unresolved D. The CDR3 covers 15 residues. The germline gives CDR1 MNHGY, CDR2 SAAAGT. Trimming left V 6 bases short and J 2 bases short, with 14 bases between. The DNA of the CDR3 is TGTGCCAGCAGACCGGAGGGATGGGGCAATCAGCCCCAGCATTTT. Amino acid sequence: CASRPEGWGNQPQHF.

This rearrangement joins TRBV7-2 to TRBJ1-2, with 7 bases matching TRBD1. Germline-derived CDR1 and CDR2 are SGHTA and FQGNSA. The trim removed 5 bases at V and 4 bases at J, leaving 10 bases unmatched. The CDR3 totals 15 residues. CDR3 DNA sequence: TGTGCCAGCAGCGCAAACAGGGGCCAGGGCTATGGCTACACCTTC. Its protein is CASSANRGQGYGYTF.